The 14 T cell receptor beta chains below come from one sample, sequenced in a study of T cells in Graves' hyperthyroidism and ophthalmopathy. Template material for amplifying TCR beta CDR3 regions consisted of RNA transcripts. The TCR CDR3 first-round RT-PCR relied on the HTBI primer set. TCRdb re-derived calls from the multiplex PCR reads in MiXCR, one entry per CDR3 protein. The table has 500,000 to 650,000 distinct CDR3 sequences, nearly 20% seen once. Specimen: blood. The receptors stem from a man aged 35-49 years with Graves' ophthalmopathy.

This clonotype came up a few times. The chain joins TRBV7-9 to TRBJ2-7; D not resolved. Germline V CDR1 and CDR2: SEHNR, FQNEAQ (reference sequence). Between the trimmed V and J ends, which lost 1 base and 1 base, there was a span of 8 bases. The CDR3 sequence is 14 residues long. CDR3 DNA sequence: TGTGCCAGCAGCTTAGGTCCAGGTTCCTACGAGCAGTACTTC. It is translated as CASSLGPGSYEQYF.

This clonotype was seen a few times. This chain links TRBV20-1 with TRBJ2-1; D is possibly TRBD2 (6 bases). V lost 2 bases and J 15 bases, leaving 20 bases between the germline ends. CDR1 and CDR2 (germline): DFQATT, SNEGSKA (reference sequence). The CDR3 runs 13 residues. The CDR3 loop reads CSARSRGALSGFF. CDR3 in DNA: TGCAGTGCTAGAAGTCGCGGGGCTCTTTCGGGGTTCTTC.

This clonotype came up a few times. One base away lies a much larger clone, so this may be a sequencing read error. The J gene is TRBJ1-3, the V gene TRBV30; no definite D call. The V end lost 4 bases, the J end lost 0 bases, and 4 bases lay between the germline ends. The CDR3 spans 12 residues. In germline, CDR1 is GTSNPN, CDR2 SVGIG (reference sequence). CDR3 in amino acids: CAWTSSGNTIYF. The CDR3 DNA is TGTGCCTGGACCTCCTCTGGAAACACCATATATTTT.

The gene calls are TRBV7-9 and TRBJ1-2; no clear D gene. CDR1 and CDR2 from the germline V gene are SEHNR and FQNEAQ (reference sequence). This CDR3 is 14 amino acids long. Trimming shortened V by 5 bases and J by 4 bases, and 14 bases separated the two germline ends. The CDR3 sequence: CASSPGPPGYGYTF. CDR3 coding DNA: TGTGCCAGCAGCCCCGGACCCCCGGGCTATGGCTACACCTTC.

The sample holds a few counts of this clonotype. The chain is built from TRBV5-1 and TRBJ2-1; TRBD1 agrees at 9 bases. This CDR3 has 17 residues. Germline-derived CDR1 and CDR2 are SGHRS and YFSETQ. After removal of 0 bases from V and 7 bases from J, the junction contained 11 bases not matched to a gene. The CDR3 bases are TGCGCCAGCAGCTTGGCCCCGGACAGGGGTATTCGTAATGAGCAGTTCTTC. It encodes CASSLAPDRGIRNEQFF.

The sample holds many counts of this clonotype. This sequence joins TRBV7-2 and TRBJ2-6, with D possibly being TRBD2 (6 bases). Trimming pared 2 bases from V and 4 bases from J, leaving 21 bases between. Germline V gene data show CDR1 as SGHTA and CDR2 as FQGNSA. This CDR3 comprises 19 residues. The CDR3, as DNA: TGTGCCAGCAGCTTAACTCGGGACGGGAGTCTGAGAGGGGCCAACGTCCTGACTTTC. Translated, it gives CASSLTRDGSLRGANVLTF.

This chain joins TRBV7-9 and TRBJ1-2; D is uncertain. The germline V and J ends were trimmed by 2 bases and 6 bases, with 13 bases remaining between them. CDR3 length: 14 residues. In germline, CDR1 is SEHNR, CDR2 FQNEAQ (reference sequence). CDR3 sequence: CASSLRGGLDGYTF. The CDR3 coding sequence is TGTGCCAGCAGCTTAAGAGGAGGGCTCGATGGCTACACCTTC.

The chain joins TRBV9 to TRBJ2-3; no firm D call. Germline CDR1 reads SGDLS; CDR2 reads YYNGEE. The CDR3 is made up of 15 amino acids. V was shortened by 0 bases and J by 2 bases, with 10 bases between the two germline ends. In DNA, the CDR3 is TGTGCCAGCAGCGTAGCGGCTCCAAACACAGATACGCAGTATTTT. Protein product: CASSVAAPNTDTQYF.

The chain recombines TRBV20-1 with TRBJ1-2, with TRBD1 matching over 8 bases. The CDR3 sequence is 11 residues long. Per the germline V gene, CDR1 is DFQATT and CDR2 is SNEGSKA (reference sequence). CDR3 in DNA: TGCATGACAGGGGTAAACTATGGCTACACCTTC. Residues: CMTGVNYGYTF.

V is TRBV20-1 and J is TRBJ2-7; 7 bases line up with TRBD2. This CDR3 spans 16 amino acids. CDR1 and CDR2 (germline): DFQATT, SNEGSKA (reference sequence). With V trimmed by 3 bases and J by 0 bases, 11 bases remained unmatched. CDR3: CSARLGGSGISYEQYF. The CDR3 nucleotides read TGCAGTGCTAGGCTGGGCGGGAGTGGAATCTCCTACGAGCAGTACTTC.

As to this clonotype: A read error may account for a junction end that differs from germline. This chain joins TRBV7-3 and TRBJ1-2; D is perhaps TRBD1 (6 bases). CDR1 and CDR2 from the germline V gene are SGHTA and FQGTGA. There are 15 residues in the CDR3. The CDR3 nucleotides read TGCGCCAGCAGCCCCCCGGAGGGGGTTGGAGGTGGCTACACCTTC. Protein: CASSPPEGVGGGYTF. Complete variable domain (other parts from reference TRBV7-3 and TRBJ1-2): GAGVSQTPSNKVTEKGKYVELRCDPISGHTALYWYRQSLGQGPEFLIYFQGTGAADDSGLPNDRFFAVRPEGSVSTLKIQRTERGDSAVYLCASSPPEGVGGGYTFGSGTRLTVV.

This clonotype occurred many times. The chain links TRBV2 to TRBJ2-3, with 8 bases fitting TRBD2. The V and J ends lost 6 bases and 5 bases, in that order; junction bases with no gene match: 10. There are 15 residues in the CDR3. CDR1 is SNHLY and CDR2 is FYNNEI in the germline V gene. CDR3 in amino acids: CASRLAEGSGDTQYF. The CDR3 DNA sequence: TGTGCCAGCAGACTAGCGGAAGGCAGTGGAGATACGCAGTATTTT. The whole variable domain, remainder taken from reference TRBV2 and TRBJ2-3, is EPEVTQTPSHQVTQMGQEVILRCVPISNHLYFYWYRQILGQKVEFLVSFYNNEISEKSEIFDDQFSVERPDGSNFTLKIRSTKLEDSAMYFCASRLAEGSGDTQYFGPGTRLTVL.

This clonotype showed up just a few times. The chain carries TRBV9 and TRBJ2-2; possible D gene TRBD1, 5 bases. Between the trimmed V and J ends, which lost 0 bases and 1 base, there was a span of 7 bases. The CDR3 loop spans 15 amino acids. Germline CDR1 and CDR2: SGDLS and YYNGEE. CDR3 protein: CASSVATVNTGELFF. The CDR3 DNA reads as TGTGCCAGCAGCGTAGCGACAGTGAACACCGGGGAGCTGTTTTTT.

On this clonotype: A much larger clone lies one base from this, so it may be a read error. The chain employs TRBV7-9 and TRBJ1-2; D remains ambiguous. In germline, CDR1 is SEHNR, CDR2 FQNEAQ (reference sequence). The CDR3 spans 11 residues. Here the CDR3 DNA reads TGTGTCAGCAGCTTCGGGGTTGGCTACACCTTC. It is translated as CVSSFGVGYTF.